These 10 T cell receptor beta chains were all obtained from the same sample, sequenced in a study of shared clonotypes between healthy human individuals. Clones were read by immunoSEQ multiplex PCR, and TCRdb kept only the in-frame ones, dropping some. Among approximately 2.1 million clones listed, about 92% were seen once. Specimen: naive CD4+ T cells from PBMCs. Subset meaning: CD45RA+ positively selected. The receptor set was obtained from a man younger than 35 in good health. Some clones in this sample may be carry-over from other donors' samples.

The CDR3 DNA reads TGCGCCAGCAGCCAAGGTCTCAGGGTAAATGAGCAGTTCTTC. Protein product: CASSQGLRVNEQFF. This chain joins TRBV4-3 and TRBJ2-1, with a tentative D call TRBD1 (5 bases). The CDR3 consists of 14 residues. The V and J ends lost 1 base and 7 bases respectively, with 11 bases between them. The germline V gene encodes CDR1 LGHNA and CDR2 YSLEER.

The V and J genes are TRBV9 and TRBJ2-1; D possibly corresponds to TRBD2 (5 bases). Germline CDR1 SGDLS, CDR2 YYNGEE. Deletions cut 0 bases from V and 4 bases from J, with 11 bases between. There are 15 residues in the CDR3. The CDR3 DNA follows: TGTGCCAGCAGCGTAGAAGAGCGGAGATACAATGAGCAGTTCTTC. Translated, it gives CASSVEERRYNEQFF.

As DNA, the CDR3 is TGTGCCAGCAGCTTGGACCGGGACAGGGGCCCCAACCGGGGAGGCTACACCTTC. It encodes CASSLDRDRGPNRGGYTF. The chain employs TRBV5-4 and TRBJ1-2; TRBD1 aligns across 10 bases. CDR3 size: 18 residues. Germline V gene data show CDR1 as SGHNT and CDR2 as YYREEE (reference sequence). V dropped 0 bases and J dropped 8; count of bases not matched to a gene: 16.

The genes are TRBV30 and TRBJ2-7; D not certain. The CDR3 totals 11 residues. Germline V CDR1 and CDR2: GTSNPN, SVGIG (reference sequence). The V and J ends lost 2 bases and 4 bases respectively, with 6 bases between them. The CDR3 DNA is TGTGCCTGGAGTATCAGATACGAGCAGTACTTC. Encoded protein: CAWSIRYEQYF.

V is TRBV5-5 and J is TRBJ2-5; no firm D call. From germline, CDR1 is SGHKS and CDR2 YYEKEE (reference sequence). The CDR3 runs 12 residues. The V and J ends lost 4 bases and 2 bases respectively, with 6 bases between them. CDR3 nucleotide sequence: TGTGCCAGCAGCCTACAACAAGAGACCCAGTACTTC. It specifies CASSLQQETQYF.

The chain is built from TRBV28 and TRBJ2-1, with TRBD1 matching 8 bases. Germline CDR1 and CDR2: MDHEN and SYDVKM. The CDR3 contains 14 residues. The V and J ends lost 5 bases and 1 base, in that order; junction bases with no gene match: 1. This chain's CDR3 is CASSRDRSYNEQFF. CDR3 DNA sequence: TGTGCCAGCAGTCGGGACAGGTCCTACAATGAGCAGTTCTTC.

The CDR3 region is CASSFLGSAVEQFF. The CDR3 DNA reads as TGCGCCAGCAGCTTCCTGGGGAGTGCGGTCGAGCAGTTCTTC. J is TRBJ2-1 and V is TRBV5-1; perhaps TRBD2 as D (5 bases). CDR1 SGHRS and CDR2 YFSETQ come from the germline V gene. There are 14 residues in the CDR3. Trimming removed 2 bases at V and 10 bases at J, with 16 bases between.

In the case of this clone: The sample holds other DNA sequences that translate to the same CDR3. This sequence joins TRBV29-1 and TRBJ2-3; D might be TRBD1 (6 bases). CDR1 is SQVTM and CDR2 is ANQGSEA in the germline V gene. Trimming pared 2 bases from V and 4 bases from J, leaving 16 bases between. The CDR3 sequence is 15 residues long. The CDR3 spells CSVERTAGGPDTQYF. CDR3 bases: TGCAGCGTTGAAAGGACAGCTGGAGGCCCAGATACGCAGTATTTT.

This rearrangement joins TRBV27 to TRBJ2-7, with 7 bases aligning to TRBD2. V trimming: 3 bases; J trimming: 2 bases; junction bases outside the gene matches: 7. Germline loops: CDR1 MNHEY, CDR2 SMNVEV (reference sequence). The CDR3 is 15 amino acids. This CDR3 is CASSFSQRGTYEQYF. CDR3 bases: TGTGCCAGCAGTTTTTCCCAGCGGGGTACCTACGAGCAGTACTTC.

The chain has TRBV29-1 and TRBJ1-4, with D hard to call. The V end was cut by 7 bases, the J end by 8 bases, with 20 bases between. Germline V CDR1 and CDR2: SQVTM, ANQGSEA. The CDR3 is made up of 14 amino acids. The CDR3 region is CSAEPVDAREKLFF. Here the CDR3 DNA reads TGCAGCGCAGAACCCGTAGACGCTCGAGAAAAACTGTTTTTT.